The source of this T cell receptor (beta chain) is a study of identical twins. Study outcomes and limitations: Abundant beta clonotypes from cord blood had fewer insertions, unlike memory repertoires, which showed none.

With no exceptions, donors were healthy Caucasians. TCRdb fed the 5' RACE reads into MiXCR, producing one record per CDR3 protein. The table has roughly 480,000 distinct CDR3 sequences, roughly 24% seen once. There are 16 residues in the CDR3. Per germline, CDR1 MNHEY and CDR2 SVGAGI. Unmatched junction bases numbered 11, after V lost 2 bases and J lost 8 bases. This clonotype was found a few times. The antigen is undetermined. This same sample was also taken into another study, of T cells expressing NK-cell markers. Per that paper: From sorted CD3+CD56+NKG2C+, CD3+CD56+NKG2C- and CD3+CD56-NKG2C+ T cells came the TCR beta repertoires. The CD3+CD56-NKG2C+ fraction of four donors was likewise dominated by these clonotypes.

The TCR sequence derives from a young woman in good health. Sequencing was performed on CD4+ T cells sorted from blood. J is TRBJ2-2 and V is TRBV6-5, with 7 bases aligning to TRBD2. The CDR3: CASSYLSREWGGELFF. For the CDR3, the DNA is TGTGCCAGCAGTTACCTTTCGCGGGAGTGGGGGGGGGAGCTGTTTTTT.